The entry below gives a single T cell receptor (beta chain) sequence along with its context. These data originate in a study of shared clonotypes between healthy human individuals. The table came from immunoSEQ multiplex PCR; TCRdb's copy has only in-frame clones and leaves some out. The sample records some 1,100,000 clones, 75% to 80% being singletons. Trimming stripped 1 base from V and 4 bases from J, with 12 bases between. This CDR3 is built from 15 residues. Germline V gene data show CDR1 as SGHTS and CDR2 as YDEGEE. Study donors comprised healthy, HIV-negative adults devoid of recent acute infection or vaccination.

This chain uses TRBV5-8 with TRBJ1-5, with D uncertain. This TCR derives from a man younger than 35 in good health. Some clones in this sample may be carry-over from other donors' samples. The sequenced sample was memory CD4+ T cells from PBMCs. Sample subset: CD45RA-negative fraction. CDR3 bases: TGTGCCAGCAGCTTGTGGTCAGGATGGAATCAGCCCCAGCATTTT. It encodes CASSLWSGWNQPQHF.